This T cell receptor beta chain was sequenced in a study of OX40 agonist ivuxolimab in advanced cancers. Study findings and constraints: Expanded clones belonging to CD8+ T cells outnumbered, on average, those of CD4+.

About this clone itself: As yet, its antigen is unknown.

People who had autoimmune disease history or systemic immunosuppression were excluded. The repertoire was sequenced with immunoSEQ multiplex PCR; TCRdb's copy has only in-frame clones and lacks some. The sample carries about 140,000 clones, just over 90% recorded once. This receptor was obtained from an adult with an advanced solid tumor such as melanoma, head and neck, liver or kidney cancer. Sequenced here: CD4+ or CD8+ T cells sorted from blood, sampled in a trial of the OX40 agonist ivuxolimab.

The CDR3 nucleotides are TGTGCCAGCAGCCATAGACTACCGGACAGTTTTAACACTGAAGCTTTCTTT. Translation: CASSHRLPDSFNTEAFF. The chain links TRBV11-1 to TRBJ1-1; D is perhaps TRBD1 (6 bases). Germline V gives CDR1 SGHAT, CDR2 FQDESV (reference sequence). The length of the CDR3 is 17 residues. Trimming shortened V by 5 bases and J by 2 bases, and 21 bases separated the two germline ends.